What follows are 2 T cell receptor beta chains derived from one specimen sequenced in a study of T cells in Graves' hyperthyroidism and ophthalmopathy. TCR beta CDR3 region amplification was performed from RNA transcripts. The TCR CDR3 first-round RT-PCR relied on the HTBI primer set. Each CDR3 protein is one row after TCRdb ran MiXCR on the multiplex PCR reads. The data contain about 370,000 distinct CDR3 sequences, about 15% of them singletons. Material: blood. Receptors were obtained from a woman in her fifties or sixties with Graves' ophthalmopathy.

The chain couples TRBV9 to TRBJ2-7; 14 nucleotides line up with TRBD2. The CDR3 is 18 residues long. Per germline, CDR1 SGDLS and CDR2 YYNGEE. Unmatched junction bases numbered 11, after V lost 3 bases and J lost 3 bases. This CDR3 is CASSAGTSGRGGLYEQYF. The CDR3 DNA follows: TGTGCCAGCAGCGCTGGGACTAGCGGGAGAGGAGGGCTCTACGAGCAGTACTTC.

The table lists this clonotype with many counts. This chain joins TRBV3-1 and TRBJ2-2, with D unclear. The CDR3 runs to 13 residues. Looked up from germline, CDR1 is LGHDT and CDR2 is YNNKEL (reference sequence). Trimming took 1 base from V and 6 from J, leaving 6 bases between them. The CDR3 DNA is TGTGCCAGCAGCCAAGGGACGGCCGGGGAGCTGTTTTTT. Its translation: CASSQGTAGELFF.